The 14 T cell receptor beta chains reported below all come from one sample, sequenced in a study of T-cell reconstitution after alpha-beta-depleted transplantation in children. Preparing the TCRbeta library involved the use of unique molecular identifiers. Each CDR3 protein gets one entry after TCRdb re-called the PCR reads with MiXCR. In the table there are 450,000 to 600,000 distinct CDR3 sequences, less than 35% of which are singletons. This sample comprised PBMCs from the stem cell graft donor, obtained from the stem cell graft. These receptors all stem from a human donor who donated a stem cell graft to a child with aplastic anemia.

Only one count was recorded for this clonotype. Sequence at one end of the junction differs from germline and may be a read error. The CDR3: CASGLGRQGAQYF. CDR3 bases: TGTGCTAGTGGTTTGGGGCGACAGGGGGCGCAGTATTTC. This chain links TRBV12-5 with TRBJ2-3, with 10 bases matching TRBD1. The germline V gene has CDR1 LGHNT and CDR2 FRNRAP. The CDR3 totals 13 residues.

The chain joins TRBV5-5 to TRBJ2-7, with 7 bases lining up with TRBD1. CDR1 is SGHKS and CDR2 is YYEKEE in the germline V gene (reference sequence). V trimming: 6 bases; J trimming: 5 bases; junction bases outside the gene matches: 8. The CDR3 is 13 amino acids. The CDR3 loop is CASNRQGTDEQYV. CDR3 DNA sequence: TGTGCCAGCAACCGACAGGGAACGGACGAGCAGTACGTC.

The CDR3 DNA is TGCGCCAGCAGCCAAGGGACTAGCGGGAGTTGGGCCGGGGAGCTGTTTTTT. Protein: CASSQGTSGSWAGELFF. V gene TRBV4-3 combines with J gene TRBJ2-2; TRBD2 matches at 13 bases. The CDR3 is made up of 17 amino acids. The J segment lost 6 bases and the V segment lost 1 base, leaving 5 bases of the junction unmatched. Germline V gives CDR1 LGHNA, CDR2 YSLEER.

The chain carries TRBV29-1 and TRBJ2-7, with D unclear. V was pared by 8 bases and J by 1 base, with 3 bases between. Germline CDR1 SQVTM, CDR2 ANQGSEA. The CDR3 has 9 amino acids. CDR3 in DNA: TGCAGCCCGTCCTACGAGCAGTACGTC. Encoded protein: CSPSYEQYV.

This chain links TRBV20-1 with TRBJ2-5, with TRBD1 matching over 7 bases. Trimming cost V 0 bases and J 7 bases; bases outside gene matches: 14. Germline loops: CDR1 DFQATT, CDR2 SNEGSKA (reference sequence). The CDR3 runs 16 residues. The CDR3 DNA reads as TGCAGTGCTAGAGACGTAAGACAGGGCACCATTGGGACCCAGTACTTC. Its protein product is CSARDVRQGTIGTQYF.

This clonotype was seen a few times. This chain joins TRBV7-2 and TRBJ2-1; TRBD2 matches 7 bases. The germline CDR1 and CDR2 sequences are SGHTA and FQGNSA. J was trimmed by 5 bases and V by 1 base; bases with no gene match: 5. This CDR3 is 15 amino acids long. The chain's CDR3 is CASSLVRGKNNEQFF. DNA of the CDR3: TGTGCCAGCAGCTTAGTGCGGGGGAAAAACAATGAGCAGTTCTTC.

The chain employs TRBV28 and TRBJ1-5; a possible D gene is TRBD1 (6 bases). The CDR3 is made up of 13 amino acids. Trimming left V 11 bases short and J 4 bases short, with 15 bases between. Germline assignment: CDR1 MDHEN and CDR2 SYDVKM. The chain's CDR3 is CAGGEQGNQPQHF. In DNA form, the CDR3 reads TGTGCCGGAGGGGAACAGGGAAATCAGCCCCAGCATTTT.

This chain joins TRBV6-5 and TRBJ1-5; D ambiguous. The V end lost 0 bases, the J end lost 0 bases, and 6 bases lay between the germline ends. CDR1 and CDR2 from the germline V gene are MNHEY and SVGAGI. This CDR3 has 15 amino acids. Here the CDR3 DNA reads TGTGCCAGCAGTTACTCTTCTGTTAGCAATCAGCCCCAGCATTTT. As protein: CASSYSSVSNQPQHF.

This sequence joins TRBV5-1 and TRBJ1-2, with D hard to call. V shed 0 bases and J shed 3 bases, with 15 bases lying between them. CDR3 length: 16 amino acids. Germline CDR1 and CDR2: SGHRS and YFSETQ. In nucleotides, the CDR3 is TGCGCCAGCAGCTTGGCCGTTAGAGGGAATGACTATGGCTACACCTTC. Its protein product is CASSLAVRGNDYGYTF.

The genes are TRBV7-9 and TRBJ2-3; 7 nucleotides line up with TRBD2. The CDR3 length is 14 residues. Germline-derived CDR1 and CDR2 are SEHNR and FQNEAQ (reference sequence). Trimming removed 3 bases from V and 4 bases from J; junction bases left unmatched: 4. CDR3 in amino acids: CASSFGGGSDTQYF. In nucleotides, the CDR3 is TGTGCCAGCAGCTTTGGCGGGGGTTCAGATACGCAGTATTTT.

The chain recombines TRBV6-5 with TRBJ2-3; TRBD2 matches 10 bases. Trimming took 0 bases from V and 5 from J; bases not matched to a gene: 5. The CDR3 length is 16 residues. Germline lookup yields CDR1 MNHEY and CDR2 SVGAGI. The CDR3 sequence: CASSYSSASGRDTQYF. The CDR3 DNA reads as TGTGCCAGCAGTTACTCGAGTGCTAGCGGGAGAGATACGCAGTATTTT.

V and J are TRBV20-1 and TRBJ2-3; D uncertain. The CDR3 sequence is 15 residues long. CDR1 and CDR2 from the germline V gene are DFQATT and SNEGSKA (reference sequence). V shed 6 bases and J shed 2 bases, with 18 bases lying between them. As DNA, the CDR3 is TGCAGTGCCAACAAAGTGACCGTACACACAGATACGCAGTATTTT. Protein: CSANKVTVHTDTQYF.

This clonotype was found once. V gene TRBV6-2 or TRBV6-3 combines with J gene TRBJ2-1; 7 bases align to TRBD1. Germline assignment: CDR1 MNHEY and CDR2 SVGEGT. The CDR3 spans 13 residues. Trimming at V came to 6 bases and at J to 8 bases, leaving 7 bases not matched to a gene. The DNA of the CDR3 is TGTGCCAGCAGCGACAGGGTCGTAGATGAGCAGTTCTTC. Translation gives CASSDRVVDEQFF.

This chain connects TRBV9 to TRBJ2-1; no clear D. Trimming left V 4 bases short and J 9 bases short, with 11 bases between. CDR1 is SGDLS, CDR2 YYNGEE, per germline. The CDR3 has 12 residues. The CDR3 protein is CASSFEISEQFF. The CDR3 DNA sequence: TGTGCCAGCAGCTTCGAGATTAGTGAGCAGTTCTTC.